The source of this TCR beta chain is a study of neurological immune-mediated disorders. This clonotype has a count of ten or more. CDR3 length: 14 residues. V lost 0 bases and J 2 bases, leaving 5 bases between the germline ends. cDNA was made by 5'RACE with 10-nucleotide random UMIs. Each sequencing run yielded over 170 million TCR-beta sequences from 15-18 subjects. MiXCR was run by TCRdb on the 5' RACE reads, yielding one entry per CDR3 protein. The table lists about 41,000 distinct CDR3 sequences, about 14% of them singletons. The TCR was taken from a woman aged 55-75 years with HTLV-1-associated myelopathy (HAM/TSP). The chain links TRBV12-3 or TRBV12-4 to TRBJ1-5, with D unresolved. The sample was CD4+ T cells from blood. The CDR3 DNA follows: TGTGCCAGCAGTTTAGCGGTGGGCAATCAGCCCCAGCATTTT. Translating it yields CASSLAVGNQPQHF.